A selection of T cell receptor beta chains follows, all from one sample in a study of blood T cell repertoires in COVID-19. This table comes from immunoSEQ multiplex PCR, and its TCRdb copy is limited to in-frame clones, with some not included. The sample has over 130,000 clones, roughly 84% seen once. Material: peripheral blood. The receptors originated from a man aged 30-40 years with COVID-19, enrolled during active disease. Each CDR3 is given without its conserved first and last residue. Clone size is stated in some rows and not others, as once, few, many or a class when expanded.

j_call clone_size v_call cdr3_aa
TRBJ1-3 . TRBV4-2 ASSLRTGGAGNTIY
TRBJ1-1 . TRBV19 ASSITGSQGTEAF
TRBJ1-2 . TRBV28 ASSRDRGNYGYT
TRBJ2-3 . TRBV7-9 ASSLQGHTDTQY
TRBJ2-1 . TRBV12-3/TRBV12-4 ASSLDLGGQF
TRBJ1-2 . TRBV28 ASSQTGTAYGYT
TRBJ1-1 . TRBV2 ASSGGTPSEG
TRBJ2-7 . TRBV5-1 ASSTGQGYEQY
TRBJ2-5 . TRBV29-1 SVGTGGKLTQY
TRBJ1-4 . TRBV27 ARDLGQGGSEATNEKLF
TRBJ2-2 . TRBV5-1 ASSLGSGSPGELF
TRBJ2-6 . TRBV29-1 SVGTSGISLPGANVLT
TRBJ1-3 few TRBV28 ASSLQGAQGNTIY
TRBJ1-1 . TRBV7-9 ASSSGVLTGRNTEAF
TRBJ1-1 once TRBV9 ASSVHLNTEAF
TRBJ2-5 . TRBV28 ASSLNITQETQY
TRBJ1-5 . TRBV6-5 ASSSQGGRPQH
TRBJ1-1 . TRBV11-3 ASSVRQGVATEAF
TRBJ1-2 . TRBV30 AWSVRTVNYGYT